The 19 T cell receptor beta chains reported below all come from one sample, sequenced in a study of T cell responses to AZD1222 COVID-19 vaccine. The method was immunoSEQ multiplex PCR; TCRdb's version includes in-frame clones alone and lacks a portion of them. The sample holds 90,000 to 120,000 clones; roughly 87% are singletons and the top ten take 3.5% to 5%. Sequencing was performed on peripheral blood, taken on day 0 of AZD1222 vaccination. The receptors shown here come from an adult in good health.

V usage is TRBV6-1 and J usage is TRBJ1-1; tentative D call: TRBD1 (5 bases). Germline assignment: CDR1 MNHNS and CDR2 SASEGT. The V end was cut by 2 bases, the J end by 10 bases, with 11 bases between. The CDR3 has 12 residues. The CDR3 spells CASSERGNRAFF. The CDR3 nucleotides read TGTGCCAGCAGTGAAAGGGGAAATCGAGCTTTCTTT.

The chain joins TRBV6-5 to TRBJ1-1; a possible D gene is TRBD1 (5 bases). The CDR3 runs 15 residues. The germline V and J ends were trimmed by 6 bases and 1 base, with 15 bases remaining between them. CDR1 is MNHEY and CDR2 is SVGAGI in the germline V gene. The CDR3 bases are TGTGCCAGCAGCGGAACCGGGACGGGGAACACTGAAGCTTTCTTT. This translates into CASSGTGTGNTEAFF.

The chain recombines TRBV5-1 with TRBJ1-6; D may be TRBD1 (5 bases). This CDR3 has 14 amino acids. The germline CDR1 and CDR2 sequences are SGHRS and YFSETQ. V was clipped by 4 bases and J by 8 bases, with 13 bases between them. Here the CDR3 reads CASSNAGFDSPLHF. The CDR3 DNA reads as TGCGCCAGCAGCAATGCAGGGTTCGATTCACCCCTCCACTTT.

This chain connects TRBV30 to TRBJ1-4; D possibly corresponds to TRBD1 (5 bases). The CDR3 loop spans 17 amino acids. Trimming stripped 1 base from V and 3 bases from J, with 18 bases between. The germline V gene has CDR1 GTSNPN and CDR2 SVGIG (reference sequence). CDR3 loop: CAWSGDSLTGANEKLFF. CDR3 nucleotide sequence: TGTGCCTGGAGTGGCGACTCTTTGACGGGGGCTAATGAAAAACTGTTTTTT. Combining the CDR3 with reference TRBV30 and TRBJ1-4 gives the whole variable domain SQTIHQWPATLVQPVGSPLSLECTVEGTSNPNLYWYRQAAGRGLQLLFYSVGIGQISSEVPQNLSASRPQDRQFILSSKKLLLSDSGFYLCAWSGDSLTGANEKLFFGSGTQLSVL.

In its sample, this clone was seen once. CDR3 bases: TGTGCCACCAGTGCTGCGGGGAGCACAGATACGCAGTATTTT. Residues: CATSAAGSTDTQYF. V is TRBV24-1 and J is TRBJ2-3; D possibly corresponds to TRBD2 (6 bases). Trimming shortened V by 5 bases and J by 0 bases, and 8 bases separated the two germline ends. The CDR3 totals 14 residues. Germline CDR1 and CDR2: KGHDR and SFDVKD.

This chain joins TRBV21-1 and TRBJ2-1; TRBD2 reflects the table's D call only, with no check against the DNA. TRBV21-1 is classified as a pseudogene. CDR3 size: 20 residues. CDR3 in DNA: TGTGCCAGCAGTGAAGGAACTAGCGGGAGGTTAGTGGGCTCCTACAATGAGCAGTTCTTC. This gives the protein CASSEGTSGRLVGSYNEQFF.

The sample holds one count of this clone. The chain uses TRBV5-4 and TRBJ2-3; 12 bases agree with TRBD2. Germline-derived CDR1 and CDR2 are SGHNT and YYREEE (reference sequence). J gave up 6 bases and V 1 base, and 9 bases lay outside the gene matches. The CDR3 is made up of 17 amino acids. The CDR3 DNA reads TGTGCCAGCAGCTTGAAGGCTAGCGGGAGGGAAGGGGATACGCAGTATTTT. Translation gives CASSLKASGREGDTQYF.

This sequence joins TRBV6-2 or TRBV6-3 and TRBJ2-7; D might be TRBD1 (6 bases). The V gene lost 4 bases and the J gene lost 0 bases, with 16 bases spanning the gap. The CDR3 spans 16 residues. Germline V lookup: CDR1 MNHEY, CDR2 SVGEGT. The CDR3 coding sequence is TGTGCCAGCAGTTCGGCGATAGTGGGGGCCTCCTACGAGCAGTACTTC. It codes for CASSSAIVGASYEQYF.

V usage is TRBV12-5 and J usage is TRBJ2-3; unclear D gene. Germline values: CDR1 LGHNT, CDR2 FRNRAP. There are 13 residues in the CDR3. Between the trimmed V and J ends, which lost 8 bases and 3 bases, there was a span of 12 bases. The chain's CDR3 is CASLQSGTDTQYF. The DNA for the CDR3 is TGTGCTAGTCTCCAGTCCGGTACAGATACGCAGTATTTT.

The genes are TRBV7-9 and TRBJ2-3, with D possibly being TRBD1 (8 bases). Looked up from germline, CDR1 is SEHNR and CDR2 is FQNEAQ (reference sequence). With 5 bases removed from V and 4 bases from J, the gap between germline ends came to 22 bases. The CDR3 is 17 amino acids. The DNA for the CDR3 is TGTGCCAGCAGCGCAGGGGGCTGGGGGAGGGCGGCAGATACGCAGTATTTT. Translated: CASSAGGWGRAADTQYF.

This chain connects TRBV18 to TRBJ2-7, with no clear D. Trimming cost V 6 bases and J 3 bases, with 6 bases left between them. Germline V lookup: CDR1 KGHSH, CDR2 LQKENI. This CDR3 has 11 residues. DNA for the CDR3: TGTGCCAGCTCCCCTGGCTACGAGCAGTACTTC. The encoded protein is CASSPGYEQYF.

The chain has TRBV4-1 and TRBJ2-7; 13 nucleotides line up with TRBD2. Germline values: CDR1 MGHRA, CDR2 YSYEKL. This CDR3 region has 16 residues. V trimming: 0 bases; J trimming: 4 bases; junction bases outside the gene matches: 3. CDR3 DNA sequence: TGCGCCAGCAGCCAAGAAGGACTAGCGGGAGTATACGAGCAGTACTTC. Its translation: CASSQEGLAGVYEQYF.

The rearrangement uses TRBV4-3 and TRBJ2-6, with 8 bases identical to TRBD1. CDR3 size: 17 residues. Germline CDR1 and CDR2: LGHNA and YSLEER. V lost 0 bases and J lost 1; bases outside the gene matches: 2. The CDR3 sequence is CASSQETGVSGANVLTF. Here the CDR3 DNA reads TGCGCCAGCAGCCAAGAGACAGGGGTTTCTGGGGCCAACGTCCTGACTTTC.

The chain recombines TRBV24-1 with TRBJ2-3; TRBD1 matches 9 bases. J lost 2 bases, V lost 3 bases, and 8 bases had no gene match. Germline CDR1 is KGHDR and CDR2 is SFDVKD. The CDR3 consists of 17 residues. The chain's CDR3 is CATSDQDRGLDTDTQYF. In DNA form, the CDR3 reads TGTGCCACCAGTGATCAGGACAGGGGCTTAGACACAGATACGCAGTATTTT.

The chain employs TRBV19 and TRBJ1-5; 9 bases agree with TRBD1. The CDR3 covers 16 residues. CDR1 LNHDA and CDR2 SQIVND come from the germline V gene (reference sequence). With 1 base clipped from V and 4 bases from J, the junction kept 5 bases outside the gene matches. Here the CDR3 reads CASSIGGTGSNQPQHF. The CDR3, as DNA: TGTGCCAGTAGTATAGGGGGGACAGGGTCAAATCAGCCCCAGCATTTT.

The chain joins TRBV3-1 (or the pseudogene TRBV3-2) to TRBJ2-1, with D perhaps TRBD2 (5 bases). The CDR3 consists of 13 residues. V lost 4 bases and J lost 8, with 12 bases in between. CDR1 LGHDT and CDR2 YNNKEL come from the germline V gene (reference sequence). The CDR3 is CASSPTHSDEQFF. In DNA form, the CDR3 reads TGTGCCAGCAGCCCCACGCATAGCGATGAGCAGTTCTTC.

CDR3 DNA sequence: TGTGCCAGCAGTTTAGCAGGGAACACTGAAGCTTTCTTT. Amino acid sequence: CASSLAGNTEAFF. This chain connects TRBV6-5 to TRBJ1-1; no firm D call. The CDR3 extends over 13 amino acids. Germline values: CDR1 MNHEY, CDR2 SVGAGI. Trimming removed 4 bases at V and 1 base at J, with 7 bases between.

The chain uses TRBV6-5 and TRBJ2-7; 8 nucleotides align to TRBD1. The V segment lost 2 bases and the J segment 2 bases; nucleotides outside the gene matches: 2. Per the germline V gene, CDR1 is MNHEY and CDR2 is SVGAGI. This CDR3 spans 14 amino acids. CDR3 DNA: TGTGCCAGCAGTTACGGGGGACAGGCCTACGAGCAGTACTTC. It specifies CASSYGGQAYEQYF.

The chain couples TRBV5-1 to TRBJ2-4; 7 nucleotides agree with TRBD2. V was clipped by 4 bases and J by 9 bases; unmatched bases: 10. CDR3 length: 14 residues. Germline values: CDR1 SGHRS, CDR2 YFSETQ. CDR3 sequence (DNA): TGCGCCAGCAGCCCTGAGCGGGACTGGGGCATTCAGTACTTC. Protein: CASSPERDWGIQYF.